This T cell receptor beta chain appears in the sequencing data of a study of blood T cell repertoires in COVID-19. The wider study: The United States, Italy and Spain provided the acute and convalescent COVID-19 samples. The analysed material was cDNA or gDNA that came from T cells, B-cell-depleted T cells, or PBMCs.

V dropped 2 bases and J dropped 0 bases, with 14 bases sitting between them. This CDR3 comprises 17 residues. Germline loops: CDR1 SEHNR, CDR2 FQNEAQ (reference sequence). Recruited during active infection, patients (from Seattle) were subsequently followed longitudinally. Original methodology: Reference gene primers were amplified, and this amplification served to estimate nucleated cell counts. Assay: immunoSEQ multiplex PCR; the TCRdb copy retains only in-frame clones and omits some. The V and J calls and the clone size are those of that table, but D and trimming were determined from the DNA. This table holds about 150,000 clones, roughly 88% found once. This clone was picked up one time.

Sequencing was carried out using peripheral blood. The clonotype comes from a man in his sixties with COVID-19, enrolled during active disease. V usage is TRBV7-9 and J usage is TRBJ1-5, with a weak D call TRBD1 (5 bases). CDR3 loop: CASSLTPVGDSNQPQHF. CDR3 nucleotides: TGTGCCAGCAGCTTAACCCCCGTAGGGGATAGCAATCAGCCCCAGCATTTT.